This paragraph reports one TCR beta chain. The antigen remains undetermined. This entry is derived from a study of T cells after yellow fever vaccination. Germline trimming cut 5 bases from V and 4 bases from J; bases unmatched to any gene: 10. CDR3 size: 16 residues. Germline V gene sequence: CDR1 SGHTA, CDR2 FQGNSA. TCRdb reprocessed the 5' RACE reads via MiXCR and lists one record per CDR3 protein. The sample shows about 330,000 distinct CDR3 sequences, 6.8% of them seen only once. Broader study findings: Booster samples showed a return of most primary-vaccination clones (around 96% CD4, about 87% CD8).

The sample consisted of PBMCs, taken about 41 days after the first yellow fever vaccination. The TCR originated in a man aged 18 to 30 who received the YFV17D yellow fever vaccine. The chain has TRBV7-2 and TRBJ2-3, with TRBD2 identical over 9 bases. The CDR3 DNA sequence: TGTGCCAGCAGCCAGAGGCGCGGGGGGGCCTCAGATACGCAGTATTTT. This codes for CASSQRRGGASDTQYF.